This entry concerns a single TCR beta chain. The entry originates in a study of blood T cell repertoires in COVID-19. Looking at the study overall: Both acute and convalescent COVID-19 samples were obtained from the United States, Italy and Spain. T cells, B-cell-depleted T cells, or PBMCs provided the cDNA or gDNA that served as material.

TCRdb keeps only in-frame clones here, not all; method: immunoSEQ multiplex PCR. There are about 280,000 clones in the sample; roughly 87% occur only once, and 1% lies in the top ten. This CDR3 has 14 amino acids. Germline CDR1 and CDR2: MGHDK and SYGVNS. V lost 3 bases, J lost 0 bases, and 6 bases lay in between. Donors were grouped by their self-reported clinical history. What the recovered Cohort 3 donors had was two negative PCRs, clearance, or symptom resolution. The TCR sequence derives from a woman aged 25-40 years who had recovered from COVID-19. Sample: PBMCs or T cells enriched from blood (not recorded which). The J gene is TRBJ1-3, the V gene TRBV25-1; D call uncertain. In DNA form, the CDR3 reads TGTGCCAGCAGTGAGGAGCGCTCTGGAAACACCATATATTTT. This codes for CASSEERSGNTIYF.